The sequence of this T cell receptor beta chain was determined in a study of regulatory T cells in long-lasting Graves disease. Indicated time point: persistent/refractory GD, antithyroid drugs over 5 years with positive TRAb. Extracted RNA from PBMCs served as the source of the TCR library. This clonotype was observed a few times. Its antigen is not known. General observations from the study: Clonotypes that were public and shared totalled fewer than 3,500 in persistent patients versus 966 in new patients. With a small sample size, accuracy may have been reduced. Patients with persistent Graves' had lower TCR diversity than newly diagnosed patients.

The CDR3 is 15 amino acids. From germline, CDR1 is GTSNPN and CDR2 SVGIG (reference sequence). V trimming: 6 bases; J trimming: 7 bases; junction bases outside the gene matches: 7. Investigators prepared the TCR beta libraries by applying iRepertoire HTBI primers and Arm-PCR of CDR3 regions. TCRdb recomputed calls from the multiplex PCR reads with MiXCR, one row per CDR3 protein. The sample includes roughly 450,000 distinct CDR3 sequences, around 20% of them seen just once. The material sequenced was peripheral blood mononuclear cells (PBMCs), taken when the disease was refractory, from a patient treated with antithyroid drugs. The J gene is TRBJ2-2, the V gene TRBV30; TRBD2 agrees at 14 bases. The source is a female donor with Graves disease. CDR3 amino acids: CACKGLAGESGELFF. For the CDR3, the DNA is TGTGCCTGCAAGGGACTAGCGGGAGAGAGCGGGGAGCTGTTTTTT. The variable domain in full, with the rest retrieved from reference TRBV30 and TRBJ2-2, is SQTIHQWPATLVQPVGSPLSLECTVEGTSNPNLYWYRQAAGRGLQLLFYSVGIGQISSEVPQNLSASRPQDRQFILSSKKLLLSDSGFYLCACKGLAGESGELFFGEGSRLTVL.